This T cell receptor (beta chain) was retrieved from a study of blood T cell repertoires in COVID-19. Looked up from germline, CDR1 is LNHDA and CDR2 is SQIVND (reference sequence). Trimming took 5 bases from V and 9 from J; bases not matched to a gene: 9. This CDR3 has 15 residues. TCRdb's table, derived via immunoSEQ multiplex PCR, lists solely in-frame clones and lacks some. The sample has about 220,000 clones; 75% to 90% are singletons. Sequencing was done on a sample of peripheral blood. This TCR derives from a man aged 40-49 years with acute or convalescent COVID-19. V is TRBV19 and J is TRBJ1-6; 8 bases line up with TRBD1. CDR3 in DNA: TGTGCCAGTAGTCCGTCGACAGGGGCGAGTTCACCCCTCCACTTT. Its protein product is CASSPSTGASSPLHF.